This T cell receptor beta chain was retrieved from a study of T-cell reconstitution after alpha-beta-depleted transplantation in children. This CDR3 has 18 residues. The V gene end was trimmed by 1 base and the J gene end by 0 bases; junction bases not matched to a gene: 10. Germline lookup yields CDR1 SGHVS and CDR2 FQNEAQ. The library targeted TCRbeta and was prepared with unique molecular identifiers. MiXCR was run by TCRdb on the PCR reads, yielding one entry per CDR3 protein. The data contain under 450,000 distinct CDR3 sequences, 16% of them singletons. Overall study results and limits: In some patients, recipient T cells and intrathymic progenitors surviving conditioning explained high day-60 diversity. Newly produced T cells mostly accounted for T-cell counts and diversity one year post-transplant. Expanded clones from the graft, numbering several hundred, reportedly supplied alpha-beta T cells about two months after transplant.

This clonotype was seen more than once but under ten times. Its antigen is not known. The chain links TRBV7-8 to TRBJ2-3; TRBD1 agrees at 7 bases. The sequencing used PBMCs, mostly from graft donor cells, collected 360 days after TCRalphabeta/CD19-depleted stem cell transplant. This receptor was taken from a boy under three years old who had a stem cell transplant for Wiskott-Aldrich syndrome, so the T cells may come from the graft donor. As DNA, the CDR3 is TGTGCCAGCAGCTTAGTTCCAAACAGGGGATTGAGCACAGATACGCAGTATTTT. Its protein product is CASSLVPNRGLSTDTQYF.